This TCR beta chain was retrieved from a study of Ad26.COV2.S vaccination and SARS-CoV-2 variants. Study summary: Donor got 5x10^10 or 1x10^11 viral particles of Ad26.COV2.S.

Produced via immunoSEQ multiplex PCR; TCRdb's table is partial and in-frame only. The data hold roughly 500,000 clones, with approximately 92% observed a single time. CDR3 length equals 15 residues. The germline CDR1 and CDR2 sequences are LGHNA and YNFKEQ. V dropped 4 bases and J dropped 5 bases, with 17 bases sitting between them. Only a few counts were recorded for this clone. Its antigen is as yet unknown. Study-wide results and caveats: Vaccine and placebo groups showed comparable non-spike TCR breadth.

The sample's treatment: 15 to 20 received Ad26.COV2.S at low or high dose, single or two shots; about five received placebo; per-sample allocation not given. Samples came from day 63 after the first vaccine or placebo injection. The sample consisted of peripheral blood, taken in a trial of Ad26.COV2.S vaccine versus placebo. The V and J genes are TRBV4-2 and TRBJ2-5, with a weak D call TRBD2 (6 bases). This clonotype originated in a person between 18 and 59 years old who received the Ad26.COV2.S COVID-19 vaccine or a placebo. CDR3 nucleotide sequence: TGTGCCAGCAGCCCCGAGGGGCGGAGGGGCGAGACCCAGTACTTC. Amino acid sequence: CASSPEGRRGETQYF.